This TCR beta chain stems from a study of T cells after yellow fever vaccination. Whole-study results and caveats: A faster peak, day 5 versus 15, was reached by the weaker secondary response. Most primary-vaccination clones reappeared after the booster (approximately 97% CD4, 88% CD8).

Turning to this clonotype: Its target is not known.

TCRdb reanalysed the 5' RACE reads using MiXCR and keeps one entry per CDR3 protein. The data contain some 120,000 distinct CDR3 sequences, more than 6% of them seen just once; the ten biggest clones take up around 2.3%. V was clipped by 1 base and J by 0 bases; unmatched bases: 6. Looked up from germline, CDR1 is KGHSH and CDR2 is LQKENI. CDR3 length: 18 amino acids. This specimen was CD4+ T cells sorted from PBMCs, taken 9 to 11 days after the first yellow fever vaccination. The genes are TRBV18 and TRBJ2-6; TRBD1 matches at 7 bases. The clonotype originates from a young man who received the YFV17D yellow fever vaccine. DNA for the CDR3: TGTGCCAGCTCACCACGCCAGGGGGTCAACTCTGGGGCCAACGTCCTGACTTTC. Its translation is CASSPRQGVNSGANVLTF.